This T cell receptor beta chain was captured in a study of T cell changes during pregnancy in multiple sclerosis. Sequencing was performed with immunoSEQ multiplex PCR; in TCRdb, only in-frame clones are kept and a portion is missing. This table holds 100,000 to 150,000 clones, 85% to 95% found once. Looked up from germline, CDR1 is SNHLY and CDR2 is FYNNEI. This CDR3 has 15 residues. J was trimmed by 4 bases and V by 8 bases; bases with no gene match: 5. The TCR was taken from a female donor with multiple sclerosis, enrolled in a pregnancy study. The material sequenced was peripheral blood, taken before pregnancy. The chain recombines TRBV2 with TRBJ2-2; 12 bases agree with TRBD1. For the CDR3, the DNA is TGTGCCAGCGGGGACAGGGGGCGCAGCACCGGGGAGCTGTTTTTT. Its protein is CASGDRGRSTGELFF. Drawing the rest from reference TRBV2 and TRBJ2-2, the complete variable domain is EPEVTQTPSHQVTQMGQEVILRCVPISNHLYFYWYRQILGQKVEFLVSFYNNEISEKSEIFDDQFSVERPDGSNFTLKIRSTKLEDSAMYFCASGDRGRSTGELFFGEGSRLTVL.